The TCR beta chain described here comes from a study of T cells in Graves' hyperthyroidism and ophthalmopathy. General study results and limits: Most clonotypes expanded in the thyroid (above 0.001) were also present in blood. Ophthalmopathy, as predicted by the model, came a median 6.5 months after the prediction.

Exclusion criteria comprised uncontrolled infection, other autoimmune disease, pregnancy or lactation. Based on clinical symptoms, serum thyroxine and TRAb, thyroid ultrasound and orbital computed tomography, diagnoses were reached. The CDR3 has 15 residues. CDR1 and CDR2 from the germline V gene are MGHDK and SYGVNS. Trimming left V 6 bases short and J 5 bases short, with 14 bases between. It was RNA transcripts that yielded the amplified TCR beta CDR3 regions. A set of HTBI primers served as the primers for a first-round RT-PCR of the TCR CDR3. TCRdb itself ran the multiplex PCR reads through MiXCR, one entry per CDR3 protein. The sample carries over 500,000 distinct CDR3 sequences, roughly 45% recorded once. As concerns this clonotype: Its antigen is as yet unknown.

The V call is TRBV25-1, the J call TRBJ1-6; TRBD1 is a possible D gene (5 bases). This TCR was sampled from an adult woman with Graves' disease, either hyperthyroidism or ophthalmopathy (not recorded which). What was sequenced was peripheral blood or thyroid tissue (not recorded which). The chain's CDR3 is CASSKLEGDNSPLHF. DNA for the CDR3: TGTGCCAGCAGCAAATTAGAAGGGGATAATTCACCCCTCCACTTT.